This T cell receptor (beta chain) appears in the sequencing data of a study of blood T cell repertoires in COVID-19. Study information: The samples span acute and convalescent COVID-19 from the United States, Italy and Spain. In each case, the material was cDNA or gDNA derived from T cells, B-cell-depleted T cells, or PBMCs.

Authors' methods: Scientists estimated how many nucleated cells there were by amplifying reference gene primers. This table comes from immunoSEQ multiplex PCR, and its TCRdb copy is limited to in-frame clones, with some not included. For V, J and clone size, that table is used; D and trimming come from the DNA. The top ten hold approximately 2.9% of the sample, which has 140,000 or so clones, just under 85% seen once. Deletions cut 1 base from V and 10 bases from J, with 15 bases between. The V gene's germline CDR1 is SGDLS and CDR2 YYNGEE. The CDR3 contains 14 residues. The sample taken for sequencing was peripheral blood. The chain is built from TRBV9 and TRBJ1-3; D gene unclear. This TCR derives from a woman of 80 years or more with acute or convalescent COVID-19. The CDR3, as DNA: TGTGCCAGCAGCGTACTGGGAGAGAAAGGAACCATATATTTT. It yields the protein CASSVLGEKGTIYF.